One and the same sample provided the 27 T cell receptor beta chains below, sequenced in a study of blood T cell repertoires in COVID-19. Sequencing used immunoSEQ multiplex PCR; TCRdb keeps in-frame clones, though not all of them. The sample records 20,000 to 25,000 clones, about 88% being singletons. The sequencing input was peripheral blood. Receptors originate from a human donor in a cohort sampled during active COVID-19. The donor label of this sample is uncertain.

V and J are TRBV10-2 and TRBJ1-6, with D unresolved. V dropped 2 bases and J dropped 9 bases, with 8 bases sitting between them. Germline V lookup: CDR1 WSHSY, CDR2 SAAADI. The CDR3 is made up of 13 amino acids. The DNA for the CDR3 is TGCGCCAGCAGTGAGACAGTTGGTTCACCCCTCCACTTT. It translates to CASSETVGSPLHF.

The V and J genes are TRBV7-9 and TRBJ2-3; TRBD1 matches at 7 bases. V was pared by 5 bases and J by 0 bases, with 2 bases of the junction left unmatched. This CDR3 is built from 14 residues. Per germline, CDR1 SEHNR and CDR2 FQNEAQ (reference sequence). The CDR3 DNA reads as TGTGCCAGCAGCCTACAGGGGAGCACAGATACGCAGTATTTT. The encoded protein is CASSLQGSTDTQYF. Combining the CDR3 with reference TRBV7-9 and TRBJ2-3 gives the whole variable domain DTGVSQNPRHKITKRGQNVTFRCDPISEHNRLYWYRQTLGQGPEFLTYFQNEAQLEKSRLLSDRFSAERPKGSFSTLEIQRTEQGDSAMYLCASSLQGSTDTQYFGPGTRLTVL.

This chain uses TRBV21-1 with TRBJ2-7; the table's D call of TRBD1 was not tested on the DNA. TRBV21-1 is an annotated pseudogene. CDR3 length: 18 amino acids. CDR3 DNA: TGTGCCAGCAGCTCCGTCCGTCAGGGGACAGGGGTCTCCTACGAGCAGTACTTC. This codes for CASSSVRQGTGVSYEQYF.

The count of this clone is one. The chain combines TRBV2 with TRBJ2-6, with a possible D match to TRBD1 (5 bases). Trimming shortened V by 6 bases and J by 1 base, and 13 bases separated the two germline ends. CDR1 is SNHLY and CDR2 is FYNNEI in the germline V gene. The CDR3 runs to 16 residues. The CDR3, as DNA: TGTGCCAGCAGCCGCCAGGGATCGTCTGGGGCCAACGTCCTGACTTTC. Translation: CASSRQGSSGANVLTF. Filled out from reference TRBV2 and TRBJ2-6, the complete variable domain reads EPEVTQTPSHQVTQMGQEVILRCVPISNHLYFYWYRQILGQKVEFLVSFYNNEISEKSEIFDDQFSVERPDGSNFTLKIRSTKLEDSAMYFCASSRQGSSGANVLTFGAGSRLTVL.

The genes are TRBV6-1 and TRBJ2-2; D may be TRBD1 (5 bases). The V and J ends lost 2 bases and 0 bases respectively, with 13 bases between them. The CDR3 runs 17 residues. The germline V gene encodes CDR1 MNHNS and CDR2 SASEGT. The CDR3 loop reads CASSEFRVGANTGELFF. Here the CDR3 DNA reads TGTGCCAGCAGTGAATTCAGGGTGGGCGCGAACACCGGGGAGCTGTTTTTT.

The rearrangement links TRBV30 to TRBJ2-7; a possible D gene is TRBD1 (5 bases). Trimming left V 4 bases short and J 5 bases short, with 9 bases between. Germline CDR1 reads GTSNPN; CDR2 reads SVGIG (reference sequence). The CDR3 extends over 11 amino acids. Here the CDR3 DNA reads TGTGCCTGGACGTTCAGGGACGAGCAGTACTTC. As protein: CAWTFRDEQYF.

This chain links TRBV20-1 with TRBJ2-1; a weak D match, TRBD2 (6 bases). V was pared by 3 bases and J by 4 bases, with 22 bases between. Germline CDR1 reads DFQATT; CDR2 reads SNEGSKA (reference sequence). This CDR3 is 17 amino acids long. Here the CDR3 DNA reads TGCAGTGCTAGTGGGAGGTTGGGACTTGAGGCATACAATGAGCAGTTCTTC. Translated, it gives CSASGRLGLEAYNEQFF.

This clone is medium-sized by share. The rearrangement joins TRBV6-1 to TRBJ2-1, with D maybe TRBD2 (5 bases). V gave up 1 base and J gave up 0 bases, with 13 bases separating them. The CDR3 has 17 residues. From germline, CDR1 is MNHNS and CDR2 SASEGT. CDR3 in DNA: TGTGCCAGCAGTGAAGAACGGGCGGGCCGCTCCTACAATGAGCAGTTCTTC. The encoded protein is CASSEERAGRSYNEQFF.

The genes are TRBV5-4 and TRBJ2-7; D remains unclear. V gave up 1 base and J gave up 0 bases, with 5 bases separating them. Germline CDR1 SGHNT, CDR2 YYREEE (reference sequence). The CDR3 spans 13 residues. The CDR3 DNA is TGTGCCAGCAGCTTGAAAGCCTCCTACGAGCAGTACTTC. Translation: CASSLKASYEQYF.

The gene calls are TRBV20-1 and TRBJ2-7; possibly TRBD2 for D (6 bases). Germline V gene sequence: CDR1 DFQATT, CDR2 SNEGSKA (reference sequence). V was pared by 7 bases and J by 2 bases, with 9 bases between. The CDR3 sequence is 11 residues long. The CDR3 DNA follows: TGCAGTGTTACGGGAGCCTACGAGCAGTACTTC. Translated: CSVTGAYEQYF.

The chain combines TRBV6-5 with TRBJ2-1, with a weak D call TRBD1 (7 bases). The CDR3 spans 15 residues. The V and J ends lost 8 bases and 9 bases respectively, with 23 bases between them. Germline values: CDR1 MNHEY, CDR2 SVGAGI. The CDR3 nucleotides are TGTGCCAGCGGGAGGACAGGATTCACGAGGGGTGAGCAGTTCTTC. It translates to CASGRTGFTRGEQFF.

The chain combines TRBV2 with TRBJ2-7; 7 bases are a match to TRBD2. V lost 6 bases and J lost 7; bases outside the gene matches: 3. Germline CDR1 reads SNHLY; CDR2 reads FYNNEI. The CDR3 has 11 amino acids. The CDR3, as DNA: TGTGCCAGCAGCGGGGAGGGGGAGCAGTACTTC. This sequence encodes CASSGEGEQYF.

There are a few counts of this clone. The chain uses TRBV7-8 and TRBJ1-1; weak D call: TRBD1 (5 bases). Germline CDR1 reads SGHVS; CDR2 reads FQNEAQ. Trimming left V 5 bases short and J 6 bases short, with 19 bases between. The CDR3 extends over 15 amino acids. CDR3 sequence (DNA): TGTGCCAGCAGCCCTTCGGGGGGTAGCCATGCTGAAGCTTTCTTT. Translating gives CASSPSGGSHAEAFF.

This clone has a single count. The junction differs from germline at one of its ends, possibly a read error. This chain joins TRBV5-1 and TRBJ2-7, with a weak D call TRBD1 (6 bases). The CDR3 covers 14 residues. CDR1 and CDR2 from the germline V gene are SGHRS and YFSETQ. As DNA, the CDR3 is TGCGCCAGCAGTTTGGGACAAAGTCAGTCCGAGCAGTACTTC. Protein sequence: CASSLGQSQSEQYF.

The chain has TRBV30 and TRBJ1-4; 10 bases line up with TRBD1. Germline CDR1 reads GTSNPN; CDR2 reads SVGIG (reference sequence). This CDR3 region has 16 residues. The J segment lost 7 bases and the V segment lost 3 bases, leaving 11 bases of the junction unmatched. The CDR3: CAWRSAGTGEVEKLFF. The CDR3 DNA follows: TGTGCCTGGAGGTCTGCCGGGACAGGGGAAGTTGAAAAACTGTTTTTT.

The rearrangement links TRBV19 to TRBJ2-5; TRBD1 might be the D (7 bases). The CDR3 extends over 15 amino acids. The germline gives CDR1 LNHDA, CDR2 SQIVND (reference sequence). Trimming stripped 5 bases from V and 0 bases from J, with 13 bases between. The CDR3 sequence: CASSSGGTYQETQYF. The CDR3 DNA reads TGTGCCAGTAGTTCAGGGGGGACTTACCAAGAGACCCAGTACTTC.

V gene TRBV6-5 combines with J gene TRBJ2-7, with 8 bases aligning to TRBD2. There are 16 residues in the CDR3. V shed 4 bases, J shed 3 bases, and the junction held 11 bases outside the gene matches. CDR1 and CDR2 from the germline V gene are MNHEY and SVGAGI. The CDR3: CASSFKRSGSVYEQYF. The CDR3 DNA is TGTGCCAGCAGTTTCAAACGGAGCGGGAGCGTCTACGAGCAGTACTTC.

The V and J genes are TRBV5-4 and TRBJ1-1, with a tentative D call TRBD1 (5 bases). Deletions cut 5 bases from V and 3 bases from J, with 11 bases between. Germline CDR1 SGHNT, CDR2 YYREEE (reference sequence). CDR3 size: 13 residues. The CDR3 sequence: CASSTRGYTEAFF. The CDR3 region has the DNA TGTGCCAGCAGTACGCGGGGGTACACTGAAGCTTTCTTT.

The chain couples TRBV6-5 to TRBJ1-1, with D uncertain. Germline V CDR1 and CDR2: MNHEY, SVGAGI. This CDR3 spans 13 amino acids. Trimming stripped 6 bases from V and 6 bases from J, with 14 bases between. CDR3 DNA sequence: TGTGCCAGCAGACCCGACACGATGGCTGAAGCTTTCTTT. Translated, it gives CASRPDTMAEAFF.

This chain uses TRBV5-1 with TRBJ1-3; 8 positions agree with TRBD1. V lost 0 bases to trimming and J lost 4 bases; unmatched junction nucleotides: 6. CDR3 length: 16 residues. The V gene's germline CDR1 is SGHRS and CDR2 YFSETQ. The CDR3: CASSLGQGASGNTIYF. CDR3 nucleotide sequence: TGCGCCAGCAGCTTGGGTCAGGGGGCGTCAGGAAACACCATATATTTT.

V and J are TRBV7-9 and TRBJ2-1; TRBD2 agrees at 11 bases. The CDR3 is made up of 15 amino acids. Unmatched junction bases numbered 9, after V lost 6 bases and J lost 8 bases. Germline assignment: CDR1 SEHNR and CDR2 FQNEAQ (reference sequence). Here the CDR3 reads CASRYSGRAEDEQFF. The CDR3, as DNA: TGTGCCAGCAGGTATAGCGGGAGGGCCGAAGATGAGCAGTTCTTC.

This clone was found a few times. CDR3 loop: CASSLSGAGNTIYF. CDR3 DNA sequence: TGTGCCAGCAGTTTATCGGGGGCTGGAAACACCATATATTTT. The chain couples TRBV28 to TRBJ1-3; possibly TRBD1 for D (5 bases). The V end was cut by 1 base, the J end by 2 bases, with 6 bases between. The CDR3 length is 14 residues. Germline-derived CDR1 and CDR2 are MDHEN and SYDVKM.

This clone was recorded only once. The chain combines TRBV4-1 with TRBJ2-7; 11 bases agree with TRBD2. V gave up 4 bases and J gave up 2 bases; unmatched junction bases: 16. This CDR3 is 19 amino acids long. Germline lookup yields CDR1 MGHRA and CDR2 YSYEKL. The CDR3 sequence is CASSRKEGTGTSGPYEQYF. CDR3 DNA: TGCGCCAGCAGCCGTAAGGAGGGAACCGGGACTAGCGGACCCTACGAGCAGTACTTC.

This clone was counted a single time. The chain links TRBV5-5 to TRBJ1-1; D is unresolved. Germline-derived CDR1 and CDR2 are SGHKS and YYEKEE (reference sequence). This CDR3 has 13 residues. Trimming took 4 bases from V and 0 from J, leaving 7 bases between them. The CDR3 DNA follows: TGTGCCAGCAGCGATCAGATGAACACTGAAGCTTTCTTT. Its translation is CASSDQMNTEAFF.

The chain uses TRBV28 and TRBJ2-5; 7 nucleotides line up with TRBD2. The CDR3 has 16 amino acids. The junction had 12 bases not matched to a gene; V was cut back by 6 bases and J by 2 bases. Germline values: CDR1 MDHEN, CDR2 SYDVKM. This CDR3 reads CASSLSGLGVQETQYF. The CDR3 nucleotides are TGTGCCAGCAGCCTATCAGGACTAGGGGTACAAGAGACCCAGTACTTC. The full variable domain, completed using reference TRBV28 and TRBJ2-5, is DVKVTQSSRYLVKRTGEKVFLECVQDMDHENMFWYRQDPGLGLRLIYFSYDVKMKEKGDIPEGYSVSREKKERFSLILESASTNQTSMYLCASSLSGLGVQETQYFGPGTRLLVL.

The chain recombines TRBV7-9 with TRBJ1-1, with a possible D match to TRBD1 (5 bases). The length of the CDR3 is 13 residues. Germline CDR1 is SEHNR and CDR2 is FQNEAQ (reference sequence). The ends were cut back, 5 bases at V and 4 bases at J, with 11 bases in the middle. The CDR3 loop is CASSQQVSTEAFF. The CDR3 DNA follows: TGTGCCAGCAGCCAACAGGTTTCCACTGAAGCTTTCTTT.

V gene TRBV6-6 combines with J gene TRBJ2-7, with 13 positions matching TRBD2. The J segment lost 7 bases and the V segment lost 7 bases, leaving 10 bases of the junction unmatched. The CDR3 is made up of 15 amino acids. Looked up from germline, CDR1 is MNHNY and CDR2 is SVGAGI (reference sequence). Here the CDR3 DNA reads TGTGCCAGCACTCAAGGACTAGCGGGAGTGGGTGAGCAGTACTTC. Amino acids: CASTQGLAGVGEQYF.